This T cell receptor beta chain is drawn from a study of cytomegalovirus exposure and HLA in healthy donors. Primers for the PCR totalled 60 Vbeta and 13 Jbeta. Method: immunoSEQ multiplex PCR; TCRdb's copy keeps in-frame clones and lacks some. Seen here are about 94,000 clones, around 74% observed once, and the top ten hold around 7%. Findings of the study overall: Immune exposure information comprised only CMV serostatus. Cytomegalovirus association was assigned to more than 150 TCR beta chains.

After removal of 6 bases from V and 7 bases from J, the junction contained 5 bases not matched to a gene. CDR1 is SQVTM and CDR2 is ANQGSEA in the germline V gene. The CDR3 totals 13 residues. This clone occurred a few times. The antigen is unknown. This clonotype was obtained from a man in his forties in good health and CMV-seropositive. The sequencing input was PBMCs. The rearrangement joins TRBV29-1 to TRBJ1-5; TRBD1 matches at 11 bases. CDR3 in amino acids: CSVGDRGDQPQHF. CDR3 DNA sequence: TGCAGCGTAGGGGACAGGGGGGACCAGCCCCAGCATTTT.